These 12 T cell receptor beta chains share one sample of origin, sequenced in a study of blood T cell repertoires in COVID-19. Sequencing used immunoSEQ multiplex PCR; TCRdb keeps in-frame clones, though not all of them. Here the sample spans 350,000 to 450,000 clones, 85% being singletons. The sample taken for sequencing was peripheral blood. These receptors all stem from a young woman with acute or convalescent COVID-19.

This chain connects TRBV14 to TRBJ1-1; tentative D call: TRBD1 (5 bases). The V end lost 0 bases, the J end lost 1 base, and 9 bases lay between the germline ends. The CDR3 contains 15 residues. The V gene's germline CDR1 is SGHDN and CDR2 FVKESK. For the CDR3, the DNA is TGTGCCAGCAGCCAAGATAGACAGCCGAACACTGAAGCTTTCTTT. Translated, it gives CASSQDRQPNTEAFF.

The CDR3 DNA is TGTGCCAGCAGCCCCCGACAGGGGCAAGAGCAGTTCTTC. Its protein product is CASSPRQGQEQFF. The chain employs TRBV9 and TRBJ2-1, with 8 bases fitting TRBD1. Germline CDR1 reads SGDLS; CDR2 reads YYNGEE. The trim removed 4 bases at V and 10 bases at J, leaving 7 bases unmatched. The CDR3 extends over 13 amino acids.

The chain links TRBV2 to TRBJ2-2; 8 bases are a match to TRBD1. V gave up 5 bases and J gave up 6 bases; unmatched junction bases: 5. CDR1 and CDR2 from the germline V gene are SNHLY and FYNNEI. The CDR3 runs to 14 residues. CDR3 loop: CASSFGQGAGELFF. CDR3 nucleotide sequence: TGTGCCAGCAGTTTTGGACAGGGCGCCGGGGAGCTGTTTTTT.

The rearrangement joins TRBV30 to TRBJ1-5, with a weak D call TRBD1 (5 bases). Trimming removed 2 bases at V and 6 bases at J, with 11 bases between. CDR1 is GTSNPN and CDR2 is SVGIG in the germline V gene (reference sequence). The CDR3 is made up of 13 amino acids. The chain's CDR3 is CAWSIDGGQPQHF. The CDR3 nucleotides are TGTGCCTGGAGTATTGACGGGGGTCAGCCCCAGCATTTT. Together with reference TRBV30 and TRBJ1-5, the CDR3 gives the full variable domain: SQTIHQWPATLVQPVGSPLSLECTVEGTSNPNLYWYRQAAGRGLQLLFYSVGIGQISSEVPQNLSASRPQDRQFILSSKKLLLSDSGFYLCAWSIDGGQPQHFGDGTRLSIL.

The J gene is TRBJ2-1, the V gene TRBV11-2; D remains unclear. Trimming removed 3 bases at V and 8 bases at J, with 11 bases between. Germline V gene data show CDR1 as SGHAT and CDR2 as FQNNGV. The CDR3 is made up of 13 amino acids. This CDR3 reads CASSLAHADEQFF. Here the CDR3 DNA reads TGTGCCAGCAGCTTGGCCCACGCAGATGAGCAGTTCTTC.

CDR3 in DNA: TGTGCCAGCAGACTAGGGGGGGCCGGGGAGCTGTTTTTT. Amino acid sequence: CASRLGGAGELFF. This chain joins TRBV7-8 and TRBJ2-2, with D tentatively TRBD2 (7 bases). The V gene's germline CDR1 is SGHVS and CDR2 FQNEAQ. The V end was cut by 6 bases, the J end by 6 bases, with 11 bases between. The CDR3 is made up of 13 amino acids.

This clone occurred once. This chain connects TRBV11-2 to TRBJ2-4; tentative D call: TRBD1 (5 bases). The V and J ends lost 1 base and 0 bases respectively, with 10 bases between them. The CDR3 is 16 amino acids. Germline-derived CDR1 and CDR2 are SGHAT and FQNNGV. Here the CDR3 reads CASSLGPTVAKNIQYF. CDR3 DNA sequence: TGTGCCAGCAGCTTAGGCCCGACAGTAGCCAAAAACATTCAGTACTTC.

This chain joins TRBV6-4 and TRBJ1-3, with D possibly being TRBD1 (6 bases). CDR3 size: 17 residues. Germline values: CDR1 MRHNA, CDR2 SNTAGT. The germline V and J ends were trimmed by 0 bases and 0 bases, with 12 bases remaining between them. The CDR3 DNA follows: TGTGCCAGCAGTGACTCGTGGACAGCCAGCTCTGGAAACACCATATATTTT. Its translation: CASSDSWTASSGNTIYF.

This clone appeared once. At the DNA level, this CDR3 is encoded by other sequences in the same sample as well. The V gene is TRBV5-1, the J gene TRBJ2-3; the D is unclear. V lost 4 bases, J lost 6 bases, and 9 bases lay in between. Germline CDR1 reads SGHRS; CDR2 reads YFSETQ. The CDR3 totals 12 residues. Here the CDR3 DNA reads TGCGCCAGCAGCCTCGCGCCGGATACGCAGTATTTT. Translating gives CASSLAPDTQYF.

The chain employs TRBV15 and TRBJ2-2; 7 bases align to TRBD1. J gave up 4 bases and V 5 bases, and 13 bases lay outside the gene matches. The CDR3 has 17 residues. From germline, CDR1 is LNHNV and CDR2 YYDKDF (reference sequence). CDR3 bases: TGTGCCACCAGCCTCCCCCGACAGGGTTCTGTCACCGGGGAGCTGTTTTTT. It is translated as CATSLPRQGSVTGELFF.

The chain is built from TRBV7-3 and TRBJ2-3; 9 nucleotides agree with TRBD2. Germline values: CDR1 SGHTA, CDR2 FQGTGA. The CDR3 length is 16 residues. V dropped 5 bases and J dropped 3; count of bases not matched to a gene: 9. CDR3 coding DNA: TGTGCCAGCAGCCGGGAGGCGGGAGGGGGAACAGATACGCAGTATTTT. It is translated as CASSREAGGGTDTQYF.

This chain connects TRBV30 to TRBJ2-2; D unresolved. The ends were cut back, 3 bases at V and 5 bases at J, with 13 bases in the middle. The germline V gene has CDR1 GTSNPN and CDR2 SVGIG (reference sequence). The CDR3 loop spans 14 amino acids. CDR3 sequence (DNA): TGTGCCTGGAGCTCACCGAAGAGGACCGGGGAGCTGTTTTTT. Translated: CAWSSPKRTGELFF.